The rows below give T cell receptor beta chains drawn from one sample of a study of T cell responses to AZD1222 COVID-19 vaccine. Only in-frame clones appear in the TCRdb table, and some are missing; sequencing was by immunoSEQ multiplex PCR. The sample yields about 130,000 clones, just under 95% seen once. Sample: peripheral blood, taken on day 0 of AZD1222 vaccination. All receptors derive from an adult in good health. Each CDR3 is given without its conserved first and last residue.

>TRBV27|TRBJ1-6|10
ASSPRDSPLH
>TRBV12-3/TRBV12-4|TRBJ2-1|11
ASSPPWGNEQF
>TRBV18|TRBJ1-3|16
ASSGQGASHSPGNTIY
>TRBV11-2|TRBJ2-1|14
ASSPDGSGWYNEQF
>TRBV25-1|TRBJ1-2|10
ASSESFGGYT
>TRBV3-1/TRBV3-2|TRBJ2-7|13
ASTPEQGYSYEQY
>TRBV5-1|TRBJ2-5|13
ASITGTGVKETQY
>TRBV4-1|TRBJ2-5|12
ASSQDGGSGTQY
>TRBV6-1|TRBJ1-2|14
ASSVLDRVRDYGYT
>TRBV3-1/TRBV3-2|TRBJ2-3|14
ASSLRTGTSTDTQY